This TCR beta chain was recovered during a study of blood T cells in healthy people across ages. A J-beta primer mix and a sample-barcoded 5' primer were used in a second PCR of about 7 to 12 cycles. TCRdb reanalysed the 5' RACE reads using MiXCR and keeps one entry per CDR3 protein. The sample contains around 500,000 distinct CDR3 sequences, about 25% of which appear only once. This CDR3 region has 12 residues. The V end was cut by 3 bases, the J end by 4 bases, with 6 bases between. The germline gives CDR1 SGDLS, CDR2 YYNGEE. These same records also appear under a second study, on T cells of mothers and their children.

This receptor was obtained from a boy aged 2 to 9 in good health. Sample: blood. The chain employs TRBV9 and TRBJ2-3; no clear D. Here the CDR3 reads CASSDYSDTQYF. CDR3 nucleotide sequence: TGTGCCAGCAGCGACTACTCAGATACGCAGTATTTT. The whole variable domain, filled in from reference TRBV9 and TRBJ2-3, reads DSGVTQTPKHLITATGQRVTLRCSPRSGDLSVYWYQQSLDQGLQFLIQYYNGEERAKGNILERFSAQQFPDLHSELNLSSLELGDSALYFCASSDYSDTQYFGPGTRLTVL.